Described below is a single T cell receptor beta chain sequence and its context. This receptor's antigen is unknown. Base-call qualities are not available, and no considerably larger clone is one nucleotide away. This entry belongs to a study of cytomegalovirus exposure and HLA in healthy donors (dated by TCRdb to about 2017). In the study overall: According to an earlier analysis of several hundred of the donors, some 180 million T cells yielded 95 million to 140 million unique TCR beta sequences and more than 250 Gb of sequence data. Around 320 gigabases of sequencing data and 70 million to 85 million unique TCR sequences were included in an early release covering roughly 600 HLA-typed donors. Among the roughly 400 genotyped donors, about 85% belonged to the genetic ancestry cluster associated with self-reported Caucasian donors. The study aimed to test whether cataloging public T cell receptors could reveal signatures of past pathogen exposure. The study used immunosequencing to profile the T cell repertoires of 666 subjects and linked those repertoires to cytomegalovirus serostatus. A separate validation cohort of approximately 130 different subjects was used in addition to the roughly 700-subject first cohort. To predict cytomegalovirus infection status, the study brought together high-throughput TCR immunosequencing, statistical association of individual TCRs with disease status, and machine learning. A later analysis re-examined previously published TCR beta repertoires from over 500 donors and added high-resolution HLA genotyping to investigate patterns of TCR occurrence. The later analysis used no new phenotypic data to find candidate immune exposures, relying instead on TCR beta sequences and their occurrence across donors. An earlier analysis of 587 of the donors used high-throughput TCR beta sequencing to judge whether each TCR beta V gene segment behaved as functional or pseudogenic. Donor age, sex, ethnicity and CMV serostatus were collected together with the repertoire data. Genome-wide SNP genotypes for about 60% of the 666 donors were used in a later genetic analysis, which treated that subset as a discovery cohort. All discovery cohort repertoires had been generated on a single sequencing platform. HLA typing covered class I and class II loci at four-digit resolution. Typing coverage varied by locus: about 620-630 donors for A, B, C, DRB1 and DQB1; around 560 for DQA1; nearly 610 for DPA1; 450 to 480 for DPB1. Roughly five DR-DQ haplotypes were treated as single units for association and clustering because of strong linkage in the cohort. Across roughly 420 genotyped donors of the cohort, an average of roughly 250,000 unique TCR beta nucleotide sequences per donor were sequenced, and about a sixth of those sequences were non-productive.

The cohort was made up of roughly 670 healthy bone marrow donors. Cohort members were all nominally healthy when sampled, although unrecorded immune exposures were likely present. The donor was CMV seropositive and was included in the group of about 290 seropositive cohort members. Every donor gave a peripheral blood sample, and the peripheral blood mononuclear cells from that sample were used for TCR beta sequencing. The Qiagen DNeasy Blood Extraction Kit was used to extract genomic DNA from the blood cell samples. The method behind the library was the immunoSEQ multiplex PCR assay. A mixture of 60 forward primers for TCR Vbeta segments and 13 reverse primers for TCR Jbeta segments was used in the multiplex PCR. Amplification of the CDR3 region of rearranged TCR beta genes was performed with a multiplex PCR assay on genomic DNA. The amplified TCR beta libraries were sequenced on the Illumina HiSeq System as 87-base-pair reads. On the study's bioinformatics: In a later analysis, tens of millions of unique TCR beta chains were counted across the roughly 670 repertoires, and roughly 10 million of these chains were shared by at least two donors. Raw reads were error-corrected and collapsed into unique sequences by a nearest-neighbor algorithm in which closely related sequences were merged to remove PCR and sequencing errors. CDR3 sequences were aligned to IMGT reference sequences to assign V, D and J gene segments. For a sequence to be retained, a match of at least six nucleotides to both a V gene segment and a J gene segment was required. A rearrangement was called productive if the CDR3 had no stop codons and remained in frame with V and J, and every other rearrangement was called non-productive. Following IMGT convention, CDR3 was defined as the stretch from the second conserved V-encoded cysteine up to the conserved J-encoded phenylalanine. Sequences without an unambiguous match to a single V gene segment were excluded from the earlier analysis of about 600 of the donors. In an earlier analysis of 587 of the donors, V segments were called functional above 56.7% productive rearrangements and were called segregating when the between-donor standard deviation exceeded 5%. A statistical classification framework was built to diagnose cytomegalovirus status from the catalog of TCR beta chain sequences. In a later analysis, V and J genes were assigned by comparing TCR nucleotide sequences against IMGT/GENE-DB human TR gene sequences. The TCRdist pipeline was used in a later analysis to assign CDR3 sequences and most-parsimonious VDJ recombination scenarios. A later analysis defined each TCR beta chain by its CDR3 amino acid sequence plus V-gene family, and excluded reads lacking a unique V-gene family. To address suspected cross-contamination and a sequencing artifact, a later analysis removed approximately 600 highly shared, low-generation-probability nucleotide sequences. A later analysis calculated a clonal expansion index for each public chain from normalized within-repertoire ranks of inferred template counts. Generation probabilities in a later analysis came from a VDJ recombination model fitted to out-of-frame rearrangements, and those results were checked against IGoR. Hypergeometric tests were used in a later analysis to score TCR-TCR, TCR-HLA and TCR-CMV co-occurrence, with a repertoire-size bias correction applied to the TCR pairs. In a later analysis, false discovery rates were estimated by permuting HLA or CMV assignments 20 times. In a later analysis, co-occurring TCRs were grouped with DBSCAN, and TCRdist sequence similarity was added when clustering was performed within HLA-allele-positive subsets. Co-occurrence clustering excluded repertoires with fewer than 30,000 or more than 120,000 public chains, plus five with anomalous nucleotide sharing. TCRdb retrieved this table from immuneACCESS and kept in-frame rearrangements only. Not all clones are present; in checked studies, unresolved V genes account for under half, and no reason is known for the remainder. V, J and clone size are those of that table, while D and trimming were read from the DNA. The sample has about 99,000 clones on record, 60% to 85% of them singletons. Of the sample, around 5% is held by the ten largest clones.

The study at large found these results: The authors suggested that the approach could potentially be generalized to other disease states and immunological phenotypes. Only TCR beta chains were sequenced in this cohort, and the absence of alpha or paired-chain data limited detectable features. In an earlier analysis of more than 500 of the donors, most TCR beta V segments appeared in productive rearrangements about 87% or about 30% of the time, broadly matching IMGT annotations. A later analysis associated some 17,000 TCR beta sequences with specific HLA alleles at a false discovery rate of 0.05. V-gene and J-gene trimming of TCR beta chains was associated with a missense DCLRE1C variant in a later genetic analysis, and the association was replicated in an independent cohort. A later genetic analysis reported fewer N-insertions in productive TCRs among donors in an Asian-associated ancestry cluster than the roughly 640-donor mean. Linkage disequilibrium might explain the correlated functional status among segregating V segments, but an unknown experimental factor could not be excluded. Some IMGT-functional V segments, including TRBV6-2 and TRBV6-3, could not be told apart with the 87-base-pair reads, so those segments were excluded. Cytomegalovirus status was reported to be diagnosed by the classifier with high specificity and sensitivity in both the original and validation cohorts. In a later analysis, most CMV-associated TCR beta chains were found to appear HLA-restricted, with HLA associations seemingly driven largely by CMV exposure. Most TCR sequences were seen in very few donors, while some public TCRs were found in many individuals. In vitro tests confirmed that a few of the cytomegalovirus-associated TCR beta chains recognize cytomegalovirus antigens. The presence/absence analyses assumed that sequencing depth was roughly uniform across donors, and that assumption may not be true. Because HLA typing was missing for some donors at each locus, association tests included only the typed subset. CMV serostatus was the only immune exposure information available for the cohort. A group of highly shared sequence variants was considered likely to be a technical artifact of the sequencing pipeline. In a later analysis, HLA-associated TCR beta chains were found to be more clonally expanded and to have lower generation probabilities than equally common non-associated chains. When HLA alleles, especially DR and DQ, strongly co-occurred, attributing TCR associations to individual alleles was difficult. Some 15 rarely observed V segments, including chromosome 9 orphons, were excluded from the earlier analysis of approximately 500 of the donors because counts were too low. A further reported finding was that TCR beta sequences accurately predicted the HLA-A and HLA-B alleles for most subjects in the first cohort. According to a later analysis, TCR association rates differed among HLA loci, with DRB1 alleles showing the most associated TCRs and HLA-C alleles showing the fewest. In a later analysis, several top co-occurrence clusters were reported to appear linked to parvovirus B19, influenza, CMV and Epstein-Barr virus. A total of fewer than 200 TCR beta chains were listed by the study as associated with cytomegalovirus.

The CDR3 starts with the cysteine, ends with the phenylalanine, and has 17 residues. Only CDR3 DNA is held: 51 bases, read in frame from base 1. Taken from the germline V gene, the CDR1 and CDR2 loops are MNHNS and SASEGT. V lost 4 bases and J lost 0 bases; the stretch between them is 17 bases long. The chain links TRBV6-1 with TRBJ2-3; a weak D assignment points to TRBD2 (6 bases agree). Sequencing input: PBMCs. This receptor was obtained from a woman aged 18-29 years in good health and CMV-seropositive. The CDR3 loop reads CASSASRGGVSTDTQYF. The DNA sequence is TGTGCCAGCAGTGCCTCCCGTGGCGGGGTTAGCACAGATACGCAGTATTTT.